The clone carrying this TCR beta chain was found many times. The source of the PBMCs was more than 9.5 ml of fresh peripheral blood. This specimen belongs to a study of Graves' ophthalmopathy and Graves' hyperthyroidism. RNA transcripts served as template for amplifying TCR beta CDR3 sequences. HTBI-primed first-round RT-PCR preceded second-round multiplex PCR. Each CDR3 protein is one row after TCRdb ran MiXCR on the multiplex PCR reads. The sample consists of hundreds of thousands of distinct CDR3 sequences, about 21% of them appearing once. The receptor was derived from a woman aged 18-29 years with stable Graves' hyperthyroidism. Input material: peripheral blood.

CDR3 amino acids: CATSERDRFNQPQHF. CDR3 DNA sequence: TGTGCCACCAGTGAACGCGACAGGTTCAATCAGCCCCAGCATTTT. The genes are TRBV24-1 and TRBJ1-5; possible D gene TRBD1, 6 bases. The V and J ends lost 4 bases and 3 bases respectively, with 12 bases between them. CDR3 size: 15 residues. Germline lookup yields CDR1 KGHDR and CDR2 SFDVKD.